The rows below give T cell receptor beta chains drawn from one sample of a study of blood T cell repertoires in COVID-19. The repertoire was sequenced with immunoSEQ multiplex PCR; TCRdb's copy has only in-frame clones and lacks some. The sample lists 200,000 to 250,000 clones; 85% were seen once. What was sequenced was PBMCs or T cells enriched from blood (not recorded which). The receptors stem from a middle-aged man who had recovered from COVID-19. The CDR3 runs from the conserved cysteine through the conserved F or W. A D gene is named only where the DNA matches it firmly. Size values are once, few and many counts, or a class for expanded clones, and some rows have none.

D: TRBD2
J: TRBJ2-1
size: -
V: TRBV19
CDR3: CASSIWGGSSYNEQFF
DNA: TGTGCCAGTAGCATATGGGGGGGGAGCTCCTACAATGAGCAGTTCTTC

D: TRBD1
J: TRBJ2-1
size: -
V: TRBV5-1
CDR3: CASSPGQGLDEQFF
DNA: TGCGCCAGCAGCCCCGGACAGGGTCTCGATGAGCAGTTCTTC

D: TRBD1
J: TRBJ2-2
size: -
V: TRBV24-1
CDR3: CATSDPGTGTPRELFF
DNA: TGTGCCACCAGTGATCCCGGGACAGGAACCCCCCGGGAGCTGTTTTTT

D: -
J: TRBJ2-7
size: -
V: TRBV12-5
CDR3: CASGEGDYEQYF
DNA: TGTGCTAGTGGCGAAGGGGACTACGAGCAGTACTTC

D: TRBD1
J: TRBJ2-3
size: -
V: TRBV7-2
CDR3: CASSADRAVGTDTQYF
DNA: TGTGCCAGCAGCGCAGACAGGGCGGTCGGGACAGATACGCAGTATTTT

D: -
J: TRBJ1-1
size: once
V: TRBV19
CDR3: CASSRGGVNTEAFF
DNA: TGTGCCAGTAGTAGGGGGGGTGTGAACACTGAAGCTTTCTTT

D: -
J: TRBJ1-1
size: -
V: TRBV5-1
CDR3: CASSLSLTPPTEAFF
DNA: TGCGCCAGCAGCTTGTCCTTGACACCACCCACTGAAGCTTTCTTT

D: -
J: TRBJ2-2
size: few
V: TRBV6-4
CDR3: CASSDRGSAGELFF
DNA: TGTGCCAGCAGTGACAGGGGGAGCGCCGGGGAGCTGTTTTTT

D: TRBD1
J: TRBJ2-2
size: -
V: TRBV9
CDR3: CASSVGQGSTGELFF
DNA: TGTGCCAGCAGCGTAGGACAGGGGTCCACTGGGGAGCTGTTTTTT

D: TRBD1
J: TRBJ1-3
size: -
V: TRBV7-2
CDR3: CASKTGTGRNTIYF
DNA: TGTGCCAGCAAGACCGGGACAGGGCGAAACACCATATATTTT

D: -
J: TRBJ1-3
size: -
V: TRBV6-5
CDR3: CASRRHTGNTIYF
DNA: TGTGCCAGCAGGAGACATACTGGAAACACCATATATTTT

D: -
J: TRBJ1-3
size: -
V: TRBV13
CDR3: CASSLGGDRGNTIYF
DNA: TGTGCCAGCAGCTTGGGAGGGGACCGCGGAAACACCATATATTTT

D: -
J: TRBJ1-6
size: -
V: TRBV6-5
CDR3: CASSYSLQGNSPLHF
DNA: TGTGCCAGCAGTTACTCGTTACAGGGCAATTCACCCCTCCACTTT

D: TRBD1
J: TRBJ1-2
size: -
V: TRBV18
CDR3: CASSRGTGEGYTF
DNA: TGTGCCAGCTCACGGGGGACAGGGGAAGGCTACACCTTC

D: -
J: TRBJ2-3
size: once
V: TRBV4-1
CDR3: CASSPRKDTQYF
DNA: TGCGCCAGCAGCCCCAGGAAAGATACGCAGTATTTT

D: TRBD1
J: TRBJ1-1
size: -
V: TRBV19
CDR3: CASSSLNINRGGTEAFF
DNA: TGTGCCAGTAGTTCCCTGAACATAAACAGGGGAGGCACTGAAGCTTTCTTT

D: TRBD1
J: TRBJ2-7
size: -
V: TRBV19
CDR3: CASSFGSRGTYEQYF
DNA: TGTGCCAGTAGCTTTGGGTCCAGGGGGACCTACGAGCAGTACTTC

D: -
J: TRBJ2-3
size: -
V: TRBV7-8
CDR3: CASSTWGEGVAPRTQYF
DNA: TGTGCCAGCAGCACATGGGGGGAAGGGGTAGCGCCGCGTACGCAGTATTTT

D: TRBD1
J: TRBJ2-5
size: -
V: TRBV24-1
CDR3: CATSDMTGGAKTQYF
DNA: TGTGCCACCAGTGACATGACAGGGGGAGCGAAGACCCAGTACTTC

D: -
J: TRBJ1-4
size: -
V: TRBV14
CDR3: CASSPGGRNEKLFF
DNA: TGTGCCAGCAGCCCCGGGGGGCGAAATGAAAAACTGTTTTTT

D: -
J: TRBJ2-7
size: -
V: TRBV15
CDR3: CATSRVLGQGRYEQYF
DNA: TGTGCCACCAGCAGAGTTTTGGGTCAGGGGCGGTACGAGCAGTACTTC

D: -
J: TRBJ2-1
size: -
V: TRBV19
CDR3: CASSIAGEAYNEQFF
DNA: TGTGCCAGTAGTATAGCGGGTGAAGCCTACAATGAGCAGTTCTTC

D: -
J: TRBJ1-3
size: -
V: TRBV19
CDR3: CASSIVRYGSSGNTIYF
DNA: TGTGCCAGTAGTATTGTACGGTACGGGAGCTCTGGAAACACCATATATTTT

D: -
J: TRBJ1-2
size: -
V: TRBV19
CDR3: CASSQYRVRYGYTF
DNA: TGTGCCAGTAGCCAGTACAGGGTCCGCTATGGCTACACCTTC

D: -
J: TRBJ1-5
size: -
V: TRBV28
CDR3: CASKDNNQPQHF
DNA: TGTGCCAGCAAAGACAACAATCAGCCCCAGCATTTT

D: -
J: TRBJ1-4
size: -
V: TRBV4-3
CDR3: CASSPEGTNEKLFF
DNA: TGCGCCAGCAGCCCGGAGGGGACTAATGAAAAACTGTTTTTT

D: TRBD2
J: TRBJ2-2
size: -
V: TRBV4-1
CDR3: CASSQGLAGGPGGELFF
DNA: TGCGCCAGCAGCCAGGGACTAGCGGGAGGCCCTGGCGGGGAGCTGTTTTTT

D: TRBD1
J: TRBJ1-1
size: -
V: TRBV28
CDR3: CASSFSSLGTAEAFF
DNA: TGTGCCAGCAGTTTCTCCAGTTTGGGGACAGCCGAAGCTTTCTTT